Each of the 23 T cell receptor beta chains below was sequenced from the same sample in a study of metastatic and nonmetastatic thyroid tumors. No treatment of any kind had been given to any patient before thyroid surgery. TCRdb re-clonotyped the PCR reads via MiXCR. The repertoire holds tens of thousands of clones, with around 25% as singletons. The source material was blood. The receptors originated from a male donor with papillary thyroid cancer or a benign thyroid nodule (not recorded which). Some clones in this sample may be carry-over from other donors' samples.

This clone is deemed medium-sized. CDR3 DNA sequence: TGTGCCAGCAGTTGGACTAGCGGGACATACGAGCAGTACTTC. Protein sequence: CASSWTSGTYEQYF. This rearrangement joins TRBV27 to TRBJ2-7, with 12 positions matching TRBD2. V lost 4 bases, J lost 4 bases, and 2 bases stayed unmatched. The CDR3 has 14 residues. The germline V gene encodes CDR1 MNHEY and CDR2 SMNVEV (reference sequence).

This clone showed up many times. The CDR3 region is CATSDSRGPGETQYF. Written as DNA, the CDR3 is TGTGCCACCAGTGATTCCAGGGGGCCGGGGGAGACCCAGTACTTC. V is TRBV24-1 and J is TRBJ2-5, with 8 nucleotides matching TRBD1. Germline CDR1 KGHDR, CDR2 SFDVKD. The CDR3 contains 15 residues. The trim removed 2 bases at V and 5 bases at J, leaving 6 bases unmatched.

This clone was seen at least ten times. The rearrangement links TRBV7-9 to TRBJ1-1; no definite D call. The CDR3 is made up of 11 amino acids. V was trimmed by 1 base and J by 8 bases, leaving 5 bases between them. Germline V gene lookup returns CDR1 SEHNR and CDR2 FQNEAQ (reference sequence). CDR3 DNA: TGTGCCAGCAGCTTAGGGCAAGAAGCTTTCTTT. Encoded protein: CASSLGQEAFF.

V and J are TRBV20-1 and TRBJ2-1; 8 positions agree with TRBD2. The CDR3 spans 16 residues. Germline CDR1 reads DFQATT; CDR2 reads SNEGSKA (reference sequence). The ends lost 0 bases at V and 3 bases at J; junction bases unmatched: 7. The CDR3 DNA sequence: TGCAGTGCTAGAGATCCGGCGGGAGGCCACTACAATGAGCAGTTCTTC. It translates to CSARDPAGGHYNEQFF.

This clone was recorded many times. The gene calls are TRBV5-1 and TRBJ2-3, with 8 positions matching TRBD2. Unmatched junction bases numbered 6, after V lost 4 bases and J lost 2 bases. Germline values: CDR1 SGHRS, CDR2 YFSETQ. This CDR3 region has 15 residues. The CDR3 reads CASSPGGRPTDTQYF. CDR3 in DNA: TGCGCCAGCAGCCCGGGAGGGAGGCCCACAGATACGCAGTATTTT.

The chain joins TRBV4-3 to TRBJ1-1; perhaps TRBD1 as D (5 bases). Germline CDR1 and CDR2: LGHNA and YSLEER. The CDR3 has 12 amino acids. Trimming removed 3 bases at V and 5 bases at J, with 7 bases between. CDR3 in amino acids: CASSHGGTEAFF. The CDR3 region has the DNA TGCGCCAGCAGCCACGGGGGGACTGAAGCTTTCTTT.

This sequence joins TRBV18 and TRBJ2-7, with D unclear. Trimming pared 4 bases from V and 6 bases from J, leaving 16 bases between. This CDR3 is 14 amino acids long. In germline, CDR1 is KGHSH, CDR2 LQKENI. The CDR3 DNA is TGTGCCAGCTCACGGACCACCCTAGAATCCGAGCAGTACTTC. It codes for CASSRTTLESEQYF.

This clone was found many times. The genes are TRBV6-1 and TRBJ1-2; 9 bases fit TRBD1. This CDR3 contains 15 residues. The J segment lost 4 bases and the V segment lost 6 bases, leaving 9 bases of the junction unmatched. Per the germline V gene, CDR1 is MNHNS and CDR2 is SASEGT. The CDR3 DNA reads TGTGCCAGCAGAAGAGGACAGGGGCCGGGCTATGGCTACACCTTC. Its translation is CASRRGQGPGYGYTF.

Many counts were recorded for this clone. The gene calls are TRBV18 and TRBJ1-1; D not certain. Germline CDR1 is KGHSH and CDR2 is LQKENI. The V end was cut by 2 bases, the J end by 4 bases, with 8 bases between. The CDR3 totals 13 residues. The CDR3: CASSPGMGTEAFF. CDR3 DNA sequence: TGTGCCAGCTCACCAGGGATGGGCACTGAAGCTTTCTTT.

On this clone itself: This could be a read error, since a much larger clone is one nucleotide away. The CDR3, as DNA: TGTGCCAGCGGCGTAGAGGGACCCGATAATTCACCCCTCCACTTT. Translated: CASGVEGPDNSPLHF. The V gene is TRBV9, the J gene TRBJ1-6, with a weak D call TRBD1 (5 bases). Germline CDR1 is SGDLS and CDR2 is YYNGEE. The CDR3 runs 15 residues.

This clone is labeled medium-sized. The chain employs TRBV6-1 and TRBJ1-1, with D unclear. CDR3 length equals 12 residues. Trimming stripped 6 bases from V and 8 bases from J, with 13 bases between. Germline V gene lookup returns CDR1 MNHNS and CDR2 SASEGT. The CDR3 reads CASSRRASEAFF. The CDR3 DNA sequence: TGTGCCAGCAGCCGCCGGGCGTCGGAAGCTTTCTTT.

This clone has ten or more counts. The chain links TRBV24-1 to TRBJ2-2; TRBD2 might be the D (5 bases). The length of the CDR3 is 15 residues. Between the trimmed V and J ends, which lost 4 bases and 3 bases, there was a span of 11 bases. Germline V gives CDR1 KGHDR, CDR2 SFDVKD. The CDR3 loop reads CATSDRLRDTGELFF. The CDR3 DNA is TGTGCCACCAGTGACCGTTTGCGGGACACCGGGGAGCTGTTTTTT.

This clone was recorded at least ten times. J is TRBJ1-1 and V is TRBV27, with D unclear. Germline V gene lookup returns CDR1 MNHEY and CDR2 SMNVEV (reference sequence). This CDR3 comprises 15 residues. Trimming pared 0 bases from V and 1 base from J, leaving 9 bases between. CDR3 residues: CASSLSLRRNTEAFF. CDR3 sequence (DNA): TGTGCCAGCAGTTTATCGCTCAGAAGGAACACTGAAGCTTTCTTT.

This clone appeared a few times. V usage is TRBV6-2 or TRBV6-3 and J usage is TRBJ2-2; weak D call: TRBD2 (5 bases). Germline CDR1 is MNHEY and CDR2 is SVGEGT. This CDR3 is 16 amino acids long. With 4 bases removed from V and 0 bases from J, the gap between germline ends came to 12 bases. The CDR3 DNA reads as TGTGCCAGCAGTTTTCTCGGACTGACGAACACCGGGGAGCTGTTTTTT. This sequence encodes CASSFLGLTNTGELFF.

Ten or more counts support this clone. The rearrangement links TRBV28 to TRBJ2-2, with D perhaps TRBD1 (5 bases). V lost 8 bases and J 4 bases, leaving 11 bases between the germline ends. The germline gives CDR1 MDHEN, CDR2 SYDVKM. CDR3 length: 13 residues. CDR3 sequence (DNA): TGTGCCAGCCTAAAAAGGGGCACCGGGGAGCTGTTTTTT. Encoded protein: CASLKRGTGELFF.

In its sample, this clone was seen a few times. The chain uses TRBV12-3 or TRBV12-4 and TRBJ2-3, with 7 bases that match TRBD1. CDR3 size: 15 residues. After removal of 2 bases from V and 1 base from J, the junction contained 3 bases not matched to a gene. Written as DNA, the CDR3 is TGTGCCAGCAGTTTAATCACAGGGGGCACAGATACGCAGTATTTT. Its protein is CASSLITGGTDTQYF.

V gene TRBV4-2 combines with J gene TRBJ2-1, with 7 bases aligning to TRBD2. The CDR3 runs to 15 residues. V dropped 1 base and J dropped 3; count of bases not matched to a gene: 3. Germline V gives CDR1 LGHNA, CDR2 YNFKEQ. CDR3 region: CASSQGEGVYNEQFF. DNA of the CDR3: TGTGCCAGCAGCCAAGGGGAGGGAGTCTACAATGAGCAGTTCTTC.

Only a few counts were recorded for this clone. The chain recombines TRBV2 with TRBJ2-7, with a tentative D call TRBD2 (5 bases). Germline CDR1 and CDR2: SNHLY and FYNNEI. Trimming pared 8 bases from V and 2 bases from J, leaving 16 bases between. The CDR3 totals 14 residues. CDR3 in amino acids: CASEISSGTYEQYF. CDR3 nucleotides: TGTGCCAGCGAAATATCGAGCGGCACCTACGAGCAGTACTTC. The full variable domain, rest sourced from reference TRBV2 and TRBJ2-7, is EPEVTQTPSHQVTQMGQEVILRCVPISNHLYFYWYRQILGQKVEFLVSFYNNEISEKSEIFDDQFSVERPDGSNFTLKIRSTKLEDSAMYFCASEISSGTYEQYFGPGTRLTVT.

The chain's CDR3 is CSISVSSYNSPLHF. As DNA, the CDR3 is TGCTCCATCAGCGTGAGCTCCTATAATTCACCCCTCCACTTT. This chain connects TRBV5-1 to TRBJ1-6, with no clear D. The CDR3 loop spans 14 amino acids. CDR1 SGHRS and CDR2 YFSETQ come from the germline V gene.

This clone appeared a few times. This chain joins TRBV25-1 and TRBJ2-7; perhaps TRBD1 as D (6 bases). The CDR3 extends over 15 amino acids. Germline CDR1 and CDR2: MGHDK and SYGVNS. The V gene lost 2 bases and the J gene lost 5 bases, with 16 bases spanning the gap. CDR3: CASSERGGDMDEQYF. The CDR3 DNA follows: TGTGCCAGCAGTGAACGAGGGGGTGATATGGACGAGCAGTACTTC.

The genes are TRBV6-2 or TRBV6-3 and TRBJ2-2; tentative D call: TRBD2 (6 bases). This CDR3 has 17 amino acids. Per the germline V gene, CDR1 is MNHEY and CDR2 is SVGEGT. Trimming cost V 6 bases and J 0 bases, with 17 bases left between them. The CDR3 DNA reads TGTGCCAGCAGGCTAAAAGGTAGCGGAGCGAACACCGGGGAGCTGTTTTTT. Its protein is CASRLKGSGANTGELFF.

The chain has TRBV27 and TRBJ2-1, with TRBD1 matching 8 bases. The V gene end was trimmed by 6 bases and the J gene end by 11 bases; junction bases not matched to a gene: 12. CDR3 length: 14 residues. CDR1 and CDR2 (germline): MNHEY, SMNVEV (reference sequence). The chain's CDR3 is CASSPGGVYGKQFF. The CDR3 DNA reads TGTGCCAGCAGCCCAGGGGGCGTCTACGGAAAGCAGTTCTTC.

This clone was seen ten or more times. J is TRBJ2-3 and V is TRBV12-3 or TRBV12-4; 8 bases are shared with TRBD2. V shed 4 bases and J 4 bases; nucleotides not matched to a gene: 4. CDR3 length: 14 amino acids. CDR3 residues: CASSSSGSPDTQYF. As DNA, the CDR3 is TGTGCCAGCAGTTCCAGCGGGAGTCCAGATACGCAGTATTTT.